Sequencing of this T cell receptor (beta chain) was carried out in a study of preoperative IRX-2 immunotherapy in early breast cancer. Here immunoSEQ multiplex PCR was the method, and the copy in TCRdb shows in-frame clones only, minus some. The sample lists 40,000 to 45,000 clones; 60% to 80% were seen once. This CDR3 is 15 amino acids long. J lost 0 bases, V lost 4 bases, and 3 bases had no gene match. CDR1 MGHRA and CDR2 YSYEKL come from the germline V gene. This clone appeared a single time. Treatment denoted: preoperative locoregional IRX-2 cytokine immunotherapy. The receptor comes from a human donor with breast cancer. The gene calls are TRBV4-1 and TRBJ2-3; the match to TRBD1 covers 8 bases. The specimen comprised tumor tissue, sampled after IRX-2 immunotherapy. The CDR3 protein is CASSPGQGSTDTQYF. The CDR3 DNA reads TGCGCCAGCAGCCCAGGACAGGGAAGCACAGATACGCAGTATTTT.